These 10 T cell receptor beta chains share one sample of origin, sequenced in a study of vaccination and CD4 T cells after COVID-19. Time point noted: late sampling 161 to 241 days after vaccination in three convalescent patients. Regarding treatment: roughly 11-day PBMC culture with coronavirus spike peptide pools or control peptides (ViraFEST assay). No antigen has been assigned to these receptors. CD4+ T cells that had been cultured provided DNA sequenced with the Oncomine TCR Beta short-read assay. From the PCR reads, TCRdb called clonotypes with MiXCR, one entry per CDR3 protein. Of about 21,000 distinct CDR3 sequences listed, 46% are singletons. The input for sequencing was CD4+ T cells from blood, cultured in vitro, taken about 7 months after SARS-CoV-2 vaccination. The receptor set was obtained from a human donor who had recovered from COVID-19.

This clonotype has more than one count but fewer than ten. The genes are TRBV11-3 and TRBJ2-7, with 8 bases matching TRBD2. CDR1 SGHNT and CDR2 YENEEA come from the germline V gene. V was pared by 1 base and J by 1 base, with 3 bases of the junction left unmatched. There are 15 residues in the CDR3. The CDR3 nucleotides read TGTGCCAGCAGCTTAGGTCGGGAGGGTTCCTACGAGCAGTACTTC. This encodes CASSLGREGSYEQYF.

Here the CDR3 DNA reads TGTGCCAGCAGCCAGAGCGGGCAAGAGACCCAGTACTTC. Translating it yields CASSQSGQETQYF. V usage is TRBV7-2 and J usage is TRBJ2-5, with a possible D match to TRBD2 (6 bases). The CDR3 contains 13 residues. Trimming left V 5 bases short and J 2 bases short, with 9 bases between. Germline assignment: CDR1 SGHTA and CDR2 FQGNSA.

Within the sample, this clonotype is medium-sized. The chain's CDR3 is CSARDLVVETQYF. CDR3 DNA sequence: TGCAGTGCTAGAGATCTAGTCGTGGAGACCCAGTACTTC. The J gene is TRBJ2-5, the V gene TRBV20-1; D ambiguous. Germline V gene data show CDR1 as DFQATT and CDR2 as SNEGSKA (reference sequence). The CDR3 extends over 13 amino acids. V was shortened by 0 bases and J by 5 bases, with 10 bases between the two germline ends.

This clonotype was counted only a few times. This rearrangement joins TRBV20-1 to TRBJ1-2; TRBD1 matches at 8 bases. The germline CDR1 and CDR2 sequences are DFQATT and SNEGSKA (reference sequence). This CDR3 spans 13 amino acids. Losses at the gene ends were 6 bases for V and 2 bases for J; bases not matched to a gene: 5. CDR3 bases: TGCAGTGCAGAGGACAGGGTCAACTATGGCTACACCTTC. Protein: CSAEDRVNYGYTF.

This clonotype was detected a few times. V and J are TRBV7-2 and TRBJ2-5, with no clear D. Germline CDR1 SGHTA, CDR2 FQGNSA. There are 12 residues in the CDR3. The V end was cut by 3 bases, the J end by 5 bases, with 7 bases between. CDR3 bases: TGTGCCAGCAGCTTTATTAGCGAGACCCAGTACTTC. It specifies CASSFISETQYF.

V and J are TRBV19 and TRBJ2-5, with 8 nucleotides matching TRBD1. Germline CDR1 is LNHDA and CDR2 is SQIVND (reference sequence). The CDR3 is made up of 14 amino acids. The ends lost 6 bases at V and 4 bases at J; junction bases unmatched: 7. This chain's CDR3 is CASRVSRGRETQYF. As DNA, the CDR3 is TGTGCCAGTAGGGTAAGCAGGGGGCGAGAGACCCAGTACTTC.

The chain is built from TRBV20-1 and TRBJ2-7, with a tentative D call TRBD1 (5 bases). V was clipped by 5 bases and J by 6 bases, with 26 bases between them. This CDR3 contains 16 residues. CDR1 and CDR2 (germline): DFQATT, SNEGSKA (reference sequence). CDR3 amino acids: CSAGTVGKGPSGEQYF. The DNA of the CDR3 is TGCAGTGCTGGAACCGTGGGAAAGGGGCCGTCGGGCGAGCAGTACTTC.

The chain has TRBV4-2 and TRBJ2-7; D is possibly TRBD1 (6 bases). The CDR3 extends over 18 amino acids. Trimming shortened V by 1 base and J by 2 bases, and 21 bases separated the two germline ends. Germline V gives CDR1 LGHNA, CDR2 YNFKEQ. The CDR3 here is CASSQVTPSDRYTYEQYF. The CDR3 bases are TGTGCCAGCAGCCAAGTAACCCCCAGTGACAGGTACACCTACGAGCAGTACTTC.

This clonotype was observed once. The genes are TRBV19 and TRBJ2-3; 9 bases are shared with TRBD2. Germline CDR1 reads LNHDA; CDR2 reads SQIVND (reference sequence). CDR3 size: 14 residues. With V trimmed by 3 bases and J by 5 bases, 3 bases remained unmatched. The CDR3 reads CASSILAGRDTQYF. CDR3 DNA: TGTGCCAGTAGTATCCTAGCGGGGCGAGATACGCAGTATTTT.

Only a few counts were recorded for this clonotype. The gene calls are TRBV7-2 and TRBJ2-5; tentatively, D is TRBD1 (6 bases). CDR3 length: 13 amino acids. Between the trimmed V and J ends, which lost 3 bases and 1 base, there was a span of 6 bases. Germline CDR1 reads SGHTA; CDR2 reads FQGNSA. Here the CDR3 DNA reads TGTGCCAGCAGCTTCAGGGGCCAAGAGACCCAGTACTTC. This codes for CASSFRGQETQYF.